This is a list of T cell receptor beta chains from one sample in a study of response to subunit inactivated influenza vaccine. MiXCR, run by TCRdb on the RT-PCR reads, gives a single entry per CDR3 protein. The top ten hold 2.8% of the sample, which has about 540,000 distinct CDR3 sequences, approximately 24% seen once. The same specimen was also included in a second study, on T cells expressing NK-cell markers.

The input for sequencing was CD4+ T cells sorted from PBMCs, taken 12 days after vaccination. The receptors come from a man aged 45 to 65 who received an inactivated influenza vaccine. Each CDR3 is given with its conserved first and last residue. The D gene is left open where the match is weak. Size is omitted from some rows. Given values are once, few, many or a class for expanded clones.

V	size	J	D	DNA	CDR3
TRBV4-3	many	TRBJ1-5	TRBD1	TGCGCCAGCAGCCAAGACTGGACAGGGGGCGATCAGCCCCAGCATTTT	CASSQDWTGGDQPQHF
TRBV5-1	many	TRBJ2-7	TRBD1	TGCGCCAGCAGCGGAGAGGGGACAGGGATCTACGAGCAGTACTTC	CASSGEGTGIYEQYF
TRBV5-1	.	TRBJ2-5	.	TGCGCCAGCAGCTTGGATGGGGGCGCAGGATCAGAGACCCAGTACTTC	CASSLDGGAGSETQYF
TRBV18	.	TRBJ2-3	TRBD2	TGTGCCAGCTCACCGAGAGGACTAGCGGGAGCAGATACGCAGTATTTT	CASSPRGLAGADTQYF
TRBV5-1	.	TRBJ2-3	TRBD1	TGCGCCAGCAGCGTTATTATCCGGGACAGGGAATATTTT	CASSVIIRDREYF
TRBV20-1	.	TRBJ2-2	.	TGCAGTGCTACCCCCCGCCCGAACACCGGGGAGCTGTTTTTT	CSATPRPNTGELFF
TRBV27	.	TRBJ2-7	.	TGTGCCAGCAGTTTGTGGGCGGAGAGCTCCTACGAGCAGTACTTC	CASSLWAESSYEQYF
TRBV6-1	.	TRBJ2-3	TRBD2	TGTGCCAGCTGCCTAGCGGGCGGAGTTACAGATACGCAGTATTTT	CASCLAGGVTDTQYF
TRBV7-2	many	TRBJ2-5	TRBD2	TGTGCCAGCAGCTTCGCCGGGACTAGCGTAGAGACCCAGTACTTC	CASSFAGTSVETQYF
TRBV5-6	many	TRBJ2-1	TRBD2	TGTGCCAGCAGCCCCGCGGGGGGTAATGAGCAGTTCTTC	CASSPAGGNEQFF
TRBV6-2/TRBV6-3	few	TRBJ2-3	.	TGTGCCAGCAGTCGGGACACCCTGATAACAGATACGCAGTATTTT	CASSRDTLITDTQYF
TRBV9	few	TRBJ2-7	.	TGTGCCAGCAGCCCCGCCCCCTTCCTAAACGAGCAGTACTTC	CASSPAPFLNEQYF
TRBV18	.	TRBJ2-7	.	TGTGCCAGCTCATCAACTAGAGGCGGAGCCTACGAGCAGTACTTC	CASSSTRGGAYEQYF
TRBV28	.	TRBJ1-6	.	TGTGCCAGCAGTTTAGGTCGAGCCCCCTCCTATAATTCACCCCTCCACTTT	CASSLGRAPSYNSPLHF
TRBV5-1	few	TRBJ1-1	.	TGCGCCAGCAGCTTGGGGGCGATAACCAGGAACACTGAAGCTTTCTTT	CASSLGAITRNTEAFF
TRBV20-1	.	TRBJ1-1	TRBD1	TGCAGTGCGGCTCAGGGGGCTTTCACTGAAGCTTTCTTT	CSAAQGAFTEAFF
TRBV5-1	few	TRBJ1-6	.	TGCGCCAGCAGCTTGGGGGACAATTATAATTCACCCCTCCACTTT	CASSLGDNYNSPLHF
TRBV5-1	many	TRBJ2-3	.	TGCGCCAGCAGCCCCGGGAAACGCACAGATACGCAGTATTTT	CASSPGKRTDTQYF
TRBV19	once	TRBJ2-1	TRBD2	TGTGCCAGCAAGCTACGGGGGGGAAGCTCCTACAATGAGCAGTTCTTC	CASKLRGGSSYNEQFF
TRBV27	few	TRBJ2-1	TRBD2	TGTGCCAGCAGTTTTTACGGGAGGGCCAATGAGCAGTTCTTC	CASSFYGRANEQFF
TRBV5-1	.	TRBJ2-7	.	TGCGCCAGCAGCCACGGGACACCCTTCTCCTACGAGCAGTACTTC	CASSHGTPFSYEQYF
TRBV20-1	.	TRBJ1-5	.	TGCAGTGCTAGAGACCCGGGACGCAATAGCAATCAGCCCCAGCATTTT	CSARDPGRNSNQPQHF
TRBV10-3	.	TRBJ1-1	TRBD1	TGTGCCATCAGTCCACAGGGGCCGAACACTGAAGCTTTCTTT	CAISPQGPNTEAFF